These 25 T cell receptor beta chains came from one sample sequenced in a study of OX40 agonist ivuxolimab in advanced cancers. Sequenced by immunoSEQ multiplex PCR; TCRdb stores in-frame clones only, minus some. Of tens of thousands of clones detected, about four fifths appear once; the ten largest clones hold roughly 7.9%. The specimen was CD4+ or CD8+ T cells sorted from blood, collected in a trial of the OX40 agonist ivuxolimab. Receptor source: an adult with an advanced solid tumor such as melanoma, head and neck, liver or kidney cancer.

The gene calls are TRBV2 and TRBJ1-2; 9 bases match TRBD1. CDR3 length equals 13 residues. Germline values: CDR1 SNHLY, CDR2 FYNNEI. The V gene end was trimmed by 6 bases and the J gene end by 7 bases; junction bases not matched to a gene: 6. Here the CDR3 DNA reads TGTGCCAGCAGGGAACAGGGGGCGGCTGGCTACACCTTC. Translating it yields CASREQGAAGYTF.

The chain combines TRBV2 with TRBJ2-5; tentative D call: TRBD1 (6 bases). The end of the DNA fits TRBJ2-7 better, so the J call may be wrong. Germline V gene sequence: CDR1 SNHLY, CDR2 FYNNEI. The length of the CDR3 is 12 residues. In nucleotides, the CDR3 is TGTGCCAGCAGCCTGGACAGCTACGAGCAGTACTTC. Protein product: CASSLDSYEQYF.

This clone was observed a single time. The rearrangement joins TRBV6-5 to TRBJ1-1, with no clear D. The CDR3 is 15 residues long. Germline CDR1 MNHEY, CDR2 SVGAGI. Trimming cost V 4 bases and J 0 bases, with 12 bases left between them. The CDR3 nucleotides are TGTGCCAGCAGTTTTGATTGGGATTTGAACACTGAAGCTTTCTTT. Translating gives CASSFDWDLNTEAFF.

This clone was detected only once. CDR3 sequence reads: CASSYAGRAETQYF. CDR3 DNA sequence: TGTGCCAGCAGTTACGCCGGGAGGGCGGAGACCCAGTACTTC. This chain connects TRBV6-6 to TRBJ2-5; 8 bases map to TRBD2. The CDR3 loop spans 14 amino acids. Germline CDR1 is MNHNY and CDR2 is SVGAGI (reference sequence). V dropped 2 bases and J dropped 5; count of bases not matched to a gene: 4.

The gene calls are TRBV6-6 and TRBJ2-7, with D hard to call. The ends were cut back, 5 bases at V and 2 bases at J, with 13 bases in the middle. Germline assignment: CDR1 MNHNY and CDR2 SVGAGI (reference sequence). The CDR3 length is 14 residues. CDR3 bases: TGTGCCAGCAGTCCACTTGGTGGAACCTACGAGCAGTACTTC. Translated: CASSPLGGTYEQYF.

The rearrangement joins TRBV27 to TRBJ2-5; 7 bases are a match to TRBD1. The better agreement between TRBJ2-7 and the DNA end casts doubt on the J call. CDR3 length equals 14 residues. CDR1 is MNHEY, CDR2 SMNVEV, per germline (reference sequence). DNA for the CDR3: TGTGCCAGCAGTTCCTCGGGACAGTCCTACGAGCAGTACTTC. Its protein product is CASSSSGQSYEQYF.

V gene TRBV7-3 combines with J gene TRBJ2-1; a possible D gene is TRBD1 (6 bases). CDR3 size: 13 residues. V was cut by 5 bases and J by 10 bases, with 15 bases left in between. Germline values: CDR1 SGHTA, CDR2 FQGTGA. In nucleotides, the CDR3 is TGTGCCAGCAGCACCGACAGGCTGGGCGAGCAGTTCTTC. Translated: CASSTDRLGEQFF.

This chain links TRBV5-1 with TRBJ1-3; 12 bases match TRBD1. CDR1 is SGHRS and CDR2 is YFSETQ in the germline V gene. The V and J ends lost 0 bases and 4 bases, in that order; junction bases with no gene match: 5. This CDR3 is built from 17 residues. This chain's CDR3 is CASSLDGTGGLGNTIYF. DNA for the CDR3: TGCGCCAGCAGCTTGGACGGGACAGGGGGCCTCGGAAACACCATATATTTT.

The rearrangement links TRBV7-3 to TRBJ2-5; tentatively, D is TRBD2 (7 bases). Germline CDR1 is SGHTA and CDR2 is FQGTGA. Trimming removed 0 bases at V and 11 bases at J, with 19 bases between. The CDR3 spans 15 residues. CDR3 bases: TGTGCCAGCAGCTTAACGCCGGGGGCGTCGCGGGAGCAGTACTTC. Its translation: CASSLTPGASREQYF.

The chain recombines TRBV19 with TRBJ2-2; 8 bases match TRBD1. CDR1 LNHDA and CDR2 SQIVND come from the germline V gene (reference sequence). The CDR3 runs to 14 residues. Germline trimming cut 7 bases from V and 6 bases from J; bases unmatched to any gene: 7. In nucleotides, the CDR3 is TGTGCCAGTACCAGGACAGGGTGGTCCGGGGAGCTGTTTTTT. Translating it yields CASTRTGWSGELFF.

This clone showed up just once. At the DNA level, this CDR3 is encoded by other sequences in the same sample as well. This chain joins TRBV4-2 and TRBJ2-3; the match to TRBD2 covers 7 bases. This CDR3 region has 15 residues. Germline CDR1 LGHNA, CDR2 YNFKEQ. V gave up 1 base and J gave up 3 bases; unmatched junction bases: 4. CDR3 loop: CASSQGAGDTDTQYF. As DNA, the CDR3 is TGTGCCAGCAGCCAAGGGGCGGGGGATACAGATACGCAGTATTTT.

The CDR3 sequence is CASSRRDSKGDTQYF. In DNA, the CDR3 is TGTGCCAGCAGTCGTAGGGACAGCAAAGGGGATACGCAGTATTTT. The chain uses TRBV27 and TRBJ2-3; 7 bases are a match to TRBD1. V shed 5 bases and J 6 bases; nucleotides not matched to a gene: 11. Germline V gene data show CDR1 as MNHEY and CDR2 as SMNVEV (reference sequence). The CDR3 contains 15 residues.

Only one count was recorded for this clone. V gene TRBV25-1 combines with J gene TRBJ1-4; tentatively, D is TRBD1 (6 bases). Looked up from germline, CDR1 is MGHDK and CDR2 is SYGVNS. V dropped 10 bases and J dropped 5 bases, with 14 bases sitting between them. The CDR3 spans 13 residues. This chain's CDR3 is CATTGTPNEKLFF. Here the CDR3 DNA reads TGTGCCACCACCGGGACACCGAATGAAAAACTGTTTTTT.

Only one count was recorded for this clone. The CDR3 region has the DNA TGTGCCAGCAATCTGTCTGGGGCCAACGTCCTGACTTTC. Amino acid sequence: CASNLSGANVLTF. The rearrangement joins TRBV6-6 to TRBJ2-6; D gene ambiguous. Trimming pared 7 bases from V and 1 base from J, leaving 5 bases between. The CDR3 loop spans 13 amino acids. CDR1 MNHNY and CDR2 SVGAGI come from the germline V gene (reference sequence).

V usage is TRBV4-2 and J usage is TRBJ1-1, with no clear D. The CDR3 is made up of 15 amino acids. Trimming removed 0 bases at V and 8 bases at J, with 16 bases between. Germline-derived CDR1 and CDR2 are LGHNA and YNFKEQ. The DNA for the CDR3 is TGTGCCAGCAGCCAAGAAATGGCGGCAGGAACAGAAGCTTTCTTT. This translates into CASSQEMAAGTEAFF.

The genes are TRBV6-6 and TRBJ1-5; 7 nucleotides align to TRBD1. The V gene end was trimmed by 4 bases and the J gene end by 4 bases; junction bases not matched to a gene: 10. Per the germline V gene, CDR1 is MNHNY and CDR2 is SVGAGI (reference sequence). The CDR3 totals 16 residues. The CDR3: CASSLTGQALNQPQHF. CDR3 sequence (DNA): TGTGCCAGCAGTTTGACCGGACAGGCCCTAAATCAGCCCCAGCATTTT.

The V and J genes are TRBV28 and TRBJ1-5; no clear D. In germline, CDR1 is MDHEN, CDR2 SYDVKM. This CDR3 has 12 residues. Trimming took 2 bases from V and 5 from J, leaving 4 bases between them. CDR3 nucleotide sequence: TGTGCCAGCAGTTTAGCTGATCAGCCCCAGCATTTT. It specifies CASSLADQPQHF.

The rearrangement links TRBV5-1 to TRBJ1-1; possible D gene TRBD1, 6 bases. In germline, CDR1 is SGHRS, CDR2 YFSETQ. V lost 2 bases and J lost 4, with 12 bases in between. The CDR3 covers 14 residues. The CDR3 reads CASSLQGQVTEAFF. CDR3 sequence (DNA): TGCGCCAGCAGCTTACAGGGTCAGGTCACTGAAGCTTTCTTT.

CDR3 bases: TGCAGCGTTCTGGAGAGCAATCAGCCCCAGCATTTT. It yields the protein CSVLESNQPQHF. The rearrangement joins TRBV29-1 to TRBJ1-5; no clear D gene. Per the germline V gene, CDR1 is SQVTM and CDR2 is ANQGSEA. Trimming took 5 bases from V and 1 from J, leaving 6 bases between them. This CDR3 comprises 12 residues.

V usage is TRBV14 and J usage is TRBJ2-2, with 7 bases that match TRBD2. The CDR3 runs 15 residues. Germline trimming cut 1 base from V and 5 bases from J; bases unmatched to any gene: 4. Germline CDR1 SGHDN, CDR2 FVKESK. The CDR3 region is CASSQGTRGTGELFF. Here the CDR3 DNA reads TGTGCCAGCAGCCAAGGGACTAGAGGAACCGGGGAGCTGTTTTTT. Combining the CDR3 with reference TRBV14 and TRBJ2-2 gives the whole variable domain EAGVTQFPSHSVIEKGQTVTLRCDPISGHDNLYWYRRVMGKEIKFLLHFVKESKQDESGMPNNRFLAERTGGTYSTLKVQPAELEDSGVYFCASSQGTRGTGELFFGEGSRLTVL.

V and J are TRBV7-2 and TRBJ2-7; possibly TRBD1 for D (6 bases). Germline V gene sequence: CDR1 SGHTA, CDR2 FQGNSA. The CDR3 is made up of 16 amino acids. Trimming shortened V by 5 bases and J by 1 base, and 18 bases separated the two germline ends. CDR3 DNA sequence: TGTGCCAGCAGCCCGAGGACAGCCCTATTATCCTACGAGCAGTACTTC. Residues: CASSPRTALLSYEQYF.

The CDR3: CASSPRAPRRYF. CDR3 nucleotides: TGTGCCAGCAGCCCCCGTGCGCCCCGGAGGTATTTT. V and J are TRBV7-3 and TRBJ2-3, with unresolved D. The CDR3 is made up of 12 amino acids. The V gene lost 5 bases and the J gene lost 14 bases, with 17 bases spanning the gap. From germline, CDR1 is SGHTA and CDR2 FQGTGA.

The CDR3 DNA sequence: TGTGCCATCAGTGGGGGCGGCGGGAGTGTAGCCGAGACCCAGTACTTC. This encodes CAISGGGGSVAETQYF. V gene TRBV10-3 combines with J gene TRBJ2-5; 7 nucleotides line up with TRBD2. J was trimmed by 5 bases and V by 4 bases; bases with no gene match: 13. The CDR3 totals 16 residues. Germline V gene sequence: CDR1 ENHRY, CDR2 SYGVKD.

The genes are TRBV6-6 and TRBJ2-7, with D perhaps matching TRBD1 or TRBD2 (6 bases each). The CDR3 covers 13 residues. Trimming removed 8 bases from V and 3 bases from J, with 14 bases in between. Germline V gene lookup returns CDR1 MNHNY and CDR2 SVGAGI (reference sequence). CDR3 nucleotides: TGTGCCAGCGGCCGGGGGCCGGACTACGAGCAGTACTTC. Translated, it gives CASGRGPDYEQYF.

The chain employs TRBV7-3 and TRBJ2-3, with TRBD1 identical over 9 bases. The length of the CDR3 is 18 residues. Germline CDR1 is SGHTA and CDR2 is FQGTGA. J lost 0 bases, V lost 2 bases, and 9 bases had no gene match. In nucleotides, the CDR3 is TGTGCCAGCAGCTTAGGGCCATTCGGGACAGGGAGCACAGATACGCAGTATTTT. Protein: CASSLGPFGTGSTDTQYF.